Sequencing of this TCR beta chain was carried out in a study of shared clonotypes between healthy human individuals. General study results and limits: What naive subsets generally showed was a larger estimated richness than memory subsets showed. A limitation of the genetic and exposure-history diversity represented arose from few donors. A few donors had around 5% of their naive CD4 clonotypes in common.

Concerning this clone itself: Its antigen is not known.

CDR3 length: 15 residues. Trimming at V came to 5 bases and at J to 6 bases, leaving 8 bases not matched to a gene. Germline V gives CDR1 SEHNR, CDR2 FQNEAQ (reference sequence). Some 30,000 T cell genomes, or roughly 180 ng DNA, went into the sorted-subset replicate PCRs. Assay: immunoSEQ multiplex PCR; the TCRdb copy retains only in-frame clones and omits some. The sample carries some 1,100,000 clones, 75% to 85% recorded once. This receptor was taken from a young man in good health. Some clones in this sample may be carry-over from other donors' samples. The sample consisted of memory CD4+ T cells from PBMCs. Stated subset: CD45RA-negative fraction. The J gene is TRBJ2-1, the V gene TRBV7-9, with 9 bases matching TRBD1. The CDR3 region is CASSVGQGMINEQFF. CDR3 nucleotide sequence: TGTGCCAGCAGCGTCGGACAGGGGATGATCAATGAGCAGTTCTTC. Full variable domain (missing parts from reference TRBV7-9 and TRBJ2-1): DTGVSQNPRHKITKRGQNVTFRCDPISEHNRLYWYRQTLGQGPEFLTYFQNEAQLEKSRLLSDRFSAERPKGSFSTLEIQRTEQGDSAMYLCASSVGQGMINEQFFGPGTRLTVL.